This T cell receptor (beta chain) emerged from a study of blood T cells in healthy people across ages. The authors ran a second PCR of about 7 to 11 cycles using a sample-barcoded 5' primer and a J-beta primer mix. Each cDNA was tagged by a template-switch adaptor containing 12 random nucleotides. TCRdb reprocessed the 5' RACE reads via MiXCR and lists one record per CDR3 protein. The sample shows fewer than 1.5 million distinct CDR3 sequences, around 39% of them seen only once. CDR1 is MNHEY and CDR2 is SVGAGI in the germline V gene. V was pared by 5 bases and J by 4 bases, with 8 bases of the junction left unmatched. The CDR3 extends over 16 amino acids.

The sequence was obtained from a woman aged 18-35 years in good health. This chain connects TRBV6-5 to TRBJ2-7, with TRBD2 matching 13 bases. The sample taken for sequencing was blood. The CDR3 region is CASSNGLAGEGYEQYF. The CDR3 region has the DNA TGTGCCAGCAGTAACGGACTAGCGGGAGAAGGATACGAGCAGTACTTC.